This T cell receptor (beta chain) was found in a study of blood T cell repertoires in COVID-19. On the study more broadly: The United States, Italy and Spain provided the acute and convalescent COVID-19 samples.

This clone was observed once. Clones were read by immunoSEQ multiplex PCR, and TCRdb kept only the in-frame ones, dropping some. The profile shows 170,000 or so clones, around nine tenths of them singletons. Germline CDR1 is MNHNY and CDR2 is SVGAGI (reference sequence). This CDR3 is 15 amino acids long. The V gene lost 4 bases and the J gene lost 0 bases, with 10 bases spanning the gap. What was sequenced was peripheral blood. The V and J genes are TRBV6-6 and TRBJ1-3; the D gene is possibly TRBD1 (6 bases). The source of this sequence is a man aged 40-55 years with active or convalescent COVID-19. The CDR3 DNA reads TGTGCCAGCAGTTCCGGACAGAACTCTGGAAACACCATATATTTT. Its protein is CASSSGQNSGNTIYF.